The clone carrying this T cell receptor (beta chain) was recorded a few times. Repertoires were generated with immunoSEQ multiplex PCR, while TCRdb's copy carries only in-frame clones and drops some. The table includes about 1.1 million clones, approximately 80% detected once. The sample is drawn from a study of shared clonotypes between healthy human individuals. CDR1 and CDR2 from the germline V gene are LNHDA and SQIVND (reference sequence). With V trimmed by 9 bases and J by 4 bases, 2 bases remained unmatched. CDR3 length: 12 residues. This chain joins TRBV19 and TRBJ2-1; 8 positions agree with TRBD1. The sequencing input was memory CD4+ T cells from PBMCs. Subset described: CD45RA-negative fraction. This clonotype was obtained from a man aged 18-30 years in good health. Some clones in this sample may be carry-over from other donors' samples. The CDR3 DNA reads TGTGCCAGCCGGGACAGGTACAATGAGCAGTTCTTC. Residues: CASRDRYNEQFF. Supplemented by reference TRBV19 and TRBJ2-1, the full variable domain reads DGGITQSPKYLFRKEGQNVTLSCEQNLNHDAMYWYRQDPGQGLRLIYYSQIVNDFQKGDIAEGYSVSREKKESFPLTVTSAQKNPTAFYLCASRDRYNEQFFGPGTRLTVL.